Listed here are 19 T cell receptor beta chains from one sample, sequenced in a study of lymphopenia after photon versus proton radiotherapy. Profiling relied on immunoSEQ multiplex PCR, and the TCRdb table lists in-frame clones only, not all of them. The table shows 35,000 to 45,000 clones, with under 85% occurring only once. The input for sequencing was peripheral blood, taken from a patient treated with proton-based radiotherapy. Receptor source: a woman in her 70s with pancreatic cancer.

CDR3 residues: CASSGGPGQGSSYNEQFF. CDR3 sequence (DNA): TGCGCCAGCAGTGGGGGACCGGGACAGGGGAGCTCCTACAATGAGCAGTTCTTC. The chain links TRBV10-1 to TRBJ2-1, with TRBD1 matching 10 bases. The CDR3 contains 18 residues. Per germline, CDR1 WNHNN and CDR2 SYGVQD (reference sequence). J was trimmed by 0 bases and V by 4 bases; bases with no gene match: 9.

The chain has TRBV5-6 and TRBJ1-3, with 8 bases matching TRBD1. The CDR3 loop spans 15 amino acids. CDR1 SGHDT and CDR2 YYEEEE come from the germline V gene. After removal of 4 bases from V and 4 bases from J, the junction contained 7 bases not matched to a gene. CDR3 coding DNA: TGTGCCAGCAGCCTTACAAGGACAGGGGGAAACACCATATATTTT. Translating it yields CASSLTRTGGNTIYF.

This clone was seen a single time. V gene TRBV2 combines with J gene TRBJ2-7, with 14 nucleotides matching TRBD2. There are 18 residues in the CDR3. V lost 5 bases to trimming and J lost 0 bases; unmatched junction nucleotides: 9. The germline gives CDR1 SNHLY, CDR2 FYNNEI. The CDR3 coding sequence is TGTGCCAGCAGTCCACGGACTAGCGGGAGGACGAGCTCCTACGAGCAGTACTTC. Translated, it gives CASSPRTSGRTSSYEQYF.

V is TRBV7-2 and J is TRBJ2-7; 11 nucleotides agree with TRBD2. CDR1 and CDR2 from the germline V gene are SGHTA and FQGNSA. This CDR3 has 18 residues. The J segment lost 0 bases and the V segment lost 3 bases, leaving 10 bases of the junction unmatched. The CDR3 DNA is TGTGCCAGCAGCTTCCCCTCCCTACTAGCGGGAGCCTCCTACGAGCAGTACTTC. Its translation is CASSFPSLLAGASYEQYF. Looking up the rest from reference TRBV7-2 and TRBJ2-7 gives the full variable domain: GAGVSQSPSNKVTEKGKDVELRCDPISGHTALYWYRQSLGQGLEFLIYFQGNSAPDKSGLPSDRFSAERTGGSVSTLTIQRTQQEDSAVYLCASSFPSLLAGASYEQYFGPGTRLTVT.

The genes are TRBV19 and TRBJ2-7; 12 nucleotides agree with TRBD2. V lost 6 bases, J lost 4 bases, and 7 bases stayed unmatched. Germline lookup yields CDR1 LNHDA and CDR2 SQIVND (reference sequence). This CDR3 contains 15 residues. The CDR3 region has the DNA TGTGCCAGTAGGGAGACTAGCGGGAGTATTTACGAGCAGTACTTC. Translation gives CASRETSGSIYEQYF.

J is TRBJ1-1 and V is TRBV5-1; 8 bases agree with TRBD1. In germline, CDR1 is SGHRS, CDR2 YFSETQ. The CDR3 is 18 amino acids. V lost 1 base to trimming and J lost 0 bases; unmatched junction nucleotides: 11. The CDR3 DNA is TGCGCCAGCAGCTTGCCTCCAGGGGGCGCGGGGCTGAACACTGAAGCTTTCTTT. This translates into CASSLPPGGAGLNTEAFF.

This clone was recorded a few times. The chain recombines TRBV7-9 with TRBJ2-7, with 9 bases aligning to TRBD1. CDR3 length: 16 residues. J lost 5 bases, V lost 2 bases, and 10 bases had no gene match. Germline V lookup: CDR1 SEHNR, CDR2 FQNEAQ (reference sequence). The DNA for the CDR3 is TGTGCCAGCAGCTTAACAGGGGCCGGGACAGGGAACGAGCAGTACTTC. Translation: CASSLTGAGTGNEQYF.

The rearrangement links TRBV5-8 to TRBJ2-7; tentative D call: TRBD1 (6 bases). Per germline, CDR1 SGHTS and CDR2 YDEGEE. V dropped 1 base and J dropped 5 bases, with 13 bases sitting between them. The CDR3 length is 14 residues. The CDR3 DNA is TGTGCCAGCAGCTTGAGTGCAGGGGCCAACGAGCAGTACTTC. Amino acid sequence: CASSLSAGANEQYF.

The chain's CDR3 is CASRRTNTGELFF. The DNA for the CDR3 is TGTGCCAGCAGACGAACGAACACCGGGGAGCTGTTTTTT. The chain is built from TRBV6-5 and TRBJ2-2; D remains unclear. CDR3 length: 13 residues. The V gene's germline CDR1 is MNHEY and CDR2 SVGAGI. The V end was cut by 6 bases, the J end by 0 bases, with 5 bases between.

CDR3 loop: CASSQVSSSGNEQFF. Written as DNA, the CDR3 is TGTGCCAGCAGCCAAGTATCCTCTAGCGGCAATGAGCAGTTCTTC. The chain links TRBV4-2 to TRBJ2-1; TRBD2 matches 7 bases. The CDR3 runs to 15 residues. J was trimmed by 6 bases and V by 1 base; bases with no gene match: 6. Germline lookup yields CDR1 LGHNA and CDR2 YNFKEQ.

V and J are TRBV5-1 and TRBJ1-2, with 11 bases aligning to TRBD1. The CDR3 extends over 14 amino acids. Unmatched junction bases numbered 2, after V lost 0 bases and J lost 7 bases. Germline-derived CDR1 and CDR2 are SGHRS and YFSETQ. Here the CDR3 reads CASSLAGTGGGYTF. In nucleotides, the CDR3 is TGCGCCAGCAGCTTGGCAGGGACAGGGGGTGGCTACACCTTC. Filled out from reference TRBV5-1 and TRBJ1-2, the complete variable domain reads KAGVTQTPRYLIKTRGQQVTLSCSPISGHRSVSWYQQTPGQGLQFLFEYFSETQRNKGNFPGRFSGRQFSNSRSEMNVSTLELGDSALYLCASSLAGTGGGYTFGSGTRLTVV.

This rearrangement joins TRBV28 to TRBJ1-2, with D perhaps TRBD1 (5 bases). The V end was cut by 5 bases, the J end by 5 bases, with 15 bases between. In germline, CDR1 is MDHEN, CDR2 SYDVKM. The CDR3 has 14 residues. CDR3 bases: TGTGCCAGCAGTCCGGACACCCTTGGGTATGGCTACACCTTC. This encodes CASSPDTLGYGYTF.

This clone has only a few counts. This chain links TRBV19 with TRBJ2-7, with D perhaps being TRBD1 or TRBD2 (5 bases each). V was pared by 7 bases and J by 2 bases, with 15 bases between. Per the germline V gene, CDR1 is LNHDA and CDR2 is SQIVND (reference sequence). The CDR3 length is 14 residues. CDR3 sequence reads: CASTPGRQTYEQYF. The CDR3, as DNA: TGTGCCAGTACTCCGGGACGCCAGACCTACGAGCAGTACTTC.

This chain joins TRBV7-9 and TRBJ2-7, with D possibly TRBD1 on 6 matching bases. This CDR3 region has 14 residues. Germline V gene lookup returns CDR1 SEHNR and CDR2 FQNEAQ (reference sequence). With 4 bases removed from V and 4 bases from J, the gap between germline ends came to 14 bases. The CDR3 DNA reads as TGTGCCAGCAGCTCCGGGACACCCCCTTACGAGCAGTACTTC. Amino acids: CASSSGTPPYEQYF.

The rearrangement links TRBV2 to TRBJ2-1; D is perhaps TRBD1 or TRBD2 (5 bases each). The CDR3 is 13 residues long. The germline V gene encodes CDR1 SNHLY and CDR2 FYNNEI. The V and J ends lost 7 bases and 8 bases respectively, with 15 bases between them. CDR3 DNA: TGTGCCAGCAACCTCGCTGGGACCCATGAGCAGTTCTTC. Encoded protein: CASNLAGTHEQFF.

The chain couples TRBV30 to TRBJ2-5; 7 bases match TRBD1. From germline, CDR1 is GTSNPN and CDR2 SVGIG (reference sequence). Trimming removed 3 bases from V and 2 bases from J; junction bases left unmatched: 6. The CDR3 extends over 14 amino acids. CDR3 sequence reads: CAWRDPGQQETQYF. CDR3 DNA: TGTGCCTGGAGGGACCCGGGACAGCAAGAGACCCAGTACTTC.

The rearrangement links TRBV7-2 to TRBJ1-2; no clear D gene. V was shortened by 5 bases and J by 0 bases, with 13 bases between the two germline ends. CDR1 is SGHTA and CDR2 is FQGNSA in the germline V gene. The CDR3 runs to 15 residues. The CDR3 region is CASSASSQPNYGYTF. The CDR3 DNA reads as TGTGCCAGCAGCGCCAGCAGTCAACCTAACTATGGCTACACCTTC.

This clone appeared a few times. The rearrangement uses TRBV28 and TRBJ1-3; D not certain. Trimming removed 4 bases from V and 0 bases from J, with 4 bases in between. Germline V lookup: CDR1 MDHEN, CDR2 SYDVKM. This CDR3 comprises 13 residues. CDR3 protein: CASSYLSGNTIYF. CDR3 sequence (DNA): TGTGCCAGCAGTTATCTCTCTGGAAACACCATATATTTT.

This clone turned up a few times. CDR3: CASSFVDTQYF. As DNA, the CDR3 is TGTGCCAGCAGCTTCGTCGATACGCAGTATTTT. The chain joins TRBV5-8 to TRBJ2-3; D remains ambiguous. This CDR3 is built from 11 residues. Between the trimmed V and J ends, which lost 2 bases and 6 bases, there was a span of 4 bases. Germline V lookup: CDR1 SGHTS, CDR2 YDEGEE.